These 23 T cell receptor beta chains originate from one sample sequenced in a study of cytomegalovirus exposure and HLA in healthy donors. Both 60 Vbeta primers and 13 Jbeta primers went into the PCR. Clones were sequenced by immunoSEQ multiplex PCR, and TCRdb holds only the in-frame ones, with some missing. The sample totals 150,000 to 250,000 clones. Material for sequencing was PBMCs. The receptors were sampled from a boy younger than 18 in good health and CMV-seronegative.

The chain recombines TRBV6-5 with TRBJ1-2; TRBD1 is a possible D gene (5 bases). The CDR3 sequence is 14 residues long. Germline CDR1 reads MNHEY; CDR2 reads SVGAGI. V lost 5 bases, J lost 6 bases, and 16 bases lay in between. This chain's CDR3 is CASSPTPGGHGYTF. The DNA for the CDR3 is TGTGCCAGCAGTCCCACTCCCGGGGGACATGGCTACACCTTC.

The rearrangement joins TRBV2 to TRBJ2-1, with D maybe TRBD2 (5 bases). CDR3 length: 18 amino acids. Germline V lookup: CDR1 SNHLY, CDR2 FYNNEI. The V end was cut by 8 bases, the J end by 1 base, with 24 bases between. The CDR3 DNA reads as TGTGCCAGCGTCAGGAGTACGCTGGTACAGCGGTCCTACAATGAGCAGTTCTTC. Translated: CASVRSTLVQRSYNEQFF.

The chain joins TRBV18 to TRBJ1-5; a weak D match, TRBD1 (5 bases). The CDR3 covers 14 residues. Germline CDR1 and CDR2: KGHSH and LQKENI. Trimming pared 6 bases from V and 7 bases from J, leaving 16 bases between. CDR3 coding DNA: TGTGCCAGCTCCCCGGACCCGCAGGGACAGCCCCAGCATTTT. Translating it yields CASSPDPQGQPQHF.

CDR3 sequence: CASRDRVSYEQYF. CDR3 nucleotides: TGTGCCAGCCGGGACAGGGTTTCCTACGAGCAGTACTTC. V and J are TRBV27 and TRBJ2-7, with 9 positions matching TRBD1. Germline V lookup: CDR1 MNHEY, CDR2 SMNVEV (reference sequence). The CDR3 loop spans 13 amino acids. Germline trimming cut 8 bases from V and 1 base from J; bases unmatched to any gene: 3.

The rearrangement joins TRBV2 to TRBJ1-1, with 8 bases matching TRBD1. The V and J ends lost 7 bases and 4 bases, in that order; junction bases with no gene match: 8. From germline, CDR1 is SNHLY and CDR2 FYNNEI. This CDR3 region has 14 residues. DNA of the CDR3: TGTGCCAGCAAAAAGGACAGGGCGATCACTGAAGCTTTCTTT. Protein product: CASKKDRAITEAFF.

The genes are TRBV7-8 and TRBJ1-5; D is possibly TRBD1 (5 bases). From germline, CDR1 is SGHVS and CDR2 FQNEAQ. Trimming left V 6 bases short and J 0 bases short, with 15 bases between. CDR3 size: 16 residues. CDR3 residues: CASSSHRPHSNQPQHF. CDR3 in DNA: TGTGCCAGCAGTTCACACAGGCCGCATAGCAATCAGCCCCAGCATTTT.

Notes on this clone: This sample includes further DNA sequences coding for the same CDR3. The chain uses TRBV4-1 and TRBJ2-7; no reliable D call. The CDR3 is made up of 12 amino acids. Trimming cost V 0 bases and J 4 bases, with 4 bases left between them. The germline CDR1 and CDR2 sequences are MGHRA and YSYEKL. The CDR3 nucleotides are TGCGCCAGCAGCCAAGATGAGTACGAGCAGTACTTC. It yields the protein CASSQDEYEQYF.

V gene TRBV2 combines with J gene TRBJ1-6; TRBD1 agrees at 9 bases. CDR1 and CDR2 from the germline V gene are SNHLY and FYNNEI. The CDR3 runs 16 residues. J lost 3 bases, V lost 4 bases, and 4 bases had no gene match. CDR3 region: CASSGQGELYNSPLHF. In DNA form, the CDR3 reads TGTGCCAGCAGTGGACAGGGGGAACTCTATAATTCACCCCTCCACTTT.

The rearrangement links TRBV6-1 to TRBJ1-2; 7 nucleotides agree with TRBD1. The germline V gene encodes CDR1 MNHNS and CDR2 SASEGT. The CDR3 has 12 amino acids. Losses at the gene ends were 7 bases for V and 8 bases for J; bases not matched to a gene: 7. CDR3: CASKKGAEGYTF. The CDR3 DNA follows: TGTGCCAGCAAGAAGGGGGCGGAAGGCTACACCTTC.

V gene TRBV19 combines with J gene TRBJ1-5; 9 bases fit TRBD1. Germline V lookup: CDR1 LNHDA, CDR2 SQIVND (reference sequence). CDR3 length equals 16 residues. V was pared by 8 bases and J by 1 base, with 9 bases of the junction left unmatched. CDR3 coding DNA: TGTGCCAGTTCGCCGGGCGACAGGGGGAGCAATCAGCCCCAGCATTTT. Translation gives CASSPGDRGSNQPQHF.

CDR3 sequence: CASSRDLAAGSGYTF. CDR3 nucleotide sequence: TGTGCCAGCAGCCGCGATCTTGCCGCAGGAAGTGGCTACACCTTC. V is TRBV7-2 and J is TRBJ1-2; D gene unclear. Germline V lookup: CDR1 SGHTA, CDR2 FQGNSA. The CDR3 covers 15 residues. The germline V and J ends were trimmed by 5 bases and 7 bases, with 20 bases remaining between them. Supplemented by reference TRBV7-2 and TRBJ1-2, the full variable domain reads GAGVSQSPSNKVTEKGKDVELRCDPISGHTALYWYRQSLGQGLEFLIYFQGNSAPDKSGLPSDRFSAERTGGSVSTLTIQRTQQEDSAVYLCASSRDLAAGSGYTFGSGTRLTVV.

The rearrangement uses TRBV7-2 and TRBJ1-2, with D uncertain. CDR1 is SGHTA, CDR2 FQGNSA, per germline. This CDR3 has 15 residues. V gave up 1 base and J gave up 4 bases, with 13 bases separating them. CDR3: CASSLVQPRVYGYTF. CDR3 bases: TGTGCCAGCAGCTTAGTACAGCCGAGGGTCTATGGCTACACCTTC.

The rearrangement joins TRBV19 to TRBJ2-3; 8 bases agree with TRBD2. This CDR3 is 17 amino acids long. CDR1 LNHDA and CDR2 SQIVND come from the germline V gene (reference sequence). Trimming at V came to 6 bases and at J to 8 bases, leaving 19 bases not matched to a gene. CDR3 in DNA: TGTGCCAGTAGCCCCCCTCTCGGGGCGGGGGGCCGAGGTACGCAGTATTTT. Its translation is CASSPPLGAGGRGTQYF.

V and J are TRBV5-6 and TRBJ2-5; 7 bases are a match to TRBD1. The DNA matches TRBJ2-7 better at its end, which makes the J call doubtful. Germline V CDR1 and CDR2: SGHDT, YYEEEE. This CDR3 contains 13 residues. The CDR3 sequence is CASSRTGSYEQYF. The CDR3, as DNA: TGTGCCAGCAGCCGGACAGGCTCCTACGAGCAGTACTTC.

V and J are TRBV14 and TRBJ1-2, with 10 bases identical to TRBD1. The CDR3 runs 16 residues. After removal of 2 bases from V and 7 bases from J, the junction contained 10 bases not matched to a gene. Looked up from germline, CDR1 is SGHDN and CDR2 is FVKESK. The CDR3 is CASSQTGTGVSRGYTF. In nucleotides, the CDR3 is TGTGCCAGCAGCCAAACCGGGACAGGGGTTTCGCGTGGCTACACCTTC. Full variable domain (rest looked up from reference TRBV14 and TRBJ1-2): EAGVTQFPSHSVIEKGQTVTLRCDPISGHDNLYWYRRVMGKEIKFLLHFVKESKQDESGMPNNRFLAERTGGTYSTLKVQPAELEDSGVYFCASSQTGTGVSRGYTFGSGTRLTVV.

V gene TRBV19 combines with J gene TRBJ2-7; 12 nucleotides agree with TRBD2. The CDR3 runs 17 residues. Unmatched junction bases numbered 9, after V lost 6 bases and J lost 0 bases. Looked up from germline, CDR1 is LNHDA and CDR2 is SQIVND (reference sequence). The CDR3 bases are TGTGCCAGTAGCCGAACTAGCGGGGGGTTGAGCTCCTACGAGCAGTACTTC. This sequence encodes CASSRTSGGLSSYEQYF.

This rearrangement joins TRBV5-5 to TRBJ1-4; no reliable D call. V lost 5 bases to trimming and J lost 6 bases, with 17 bases between them. The CDR3 contains 15 residues. Germline V gives CDR1 SGHKS, CDR2 YYEKEE (reference sequence). For the CDR3, the DNA is TGTGCCAGCAGGCGAGACACTTCTAAAGATGAAAAACTGTTTTTT. Translated, it gives CASRRDTSKDEKLFF.

As DNA, the CDR3 is TGTGCCAGCAGCATCAGGGGCGACCGGGACAGGGCATCTAATGAAAAACTGTTTTTT. This codes for CASSIRGDRDRASNEKLFF. The chain has TRBV21-1 and TRBJ1-4; the table's TRBD1 call for D was not verified on the DNA. TRBV21-1 is shown as a pseudogene. The CDR3 is 19 residues long.

The chain couples TRBV29-1 to TRBJ1-1; 8 bases agree with TRBD1. Germline values: CDR1 SQVTM, CDR2 ANQGSEA. This CDR3 contains 13 residues. V dropped 4 bases and J dropped 3; count of bases not matched to a gene: 4. The CDR3, as DNA: TGCAGCGTTGCCAGGGGGCGAGACACTGAAGCTTTCTTT. Encoded protein: CSVARGRDTEAFF.

V gene TRBV5-1 combines with J gene TRBJ2-5; 7 bases align to TRBD2. Germline V gives CDR1 SGHRS, CDR2 YFSETQ. Trimming took 2 bases from V and 2 from J; bases not matched to a gene: 9. The CDR3 loop spans 16 amino acids. CDR3 nucleotide sequence: TGCGCCAGCAGCTTCTTTTCCGGGACTACACAAGAGACCCAGTACTTC. Amino acids: CASSFFSGTTQETQYF. The whole variable domain, filled in from reference TRBV5-1 and TRBJ2-5, reads KAGVTQTPRYLIKTRGQQVTLSCSPISGHRSVSWYQQTPGQGLQFLFEYFSETQRNKGNFPGRFSGRQFSNSRSEMNVSTLELGDSALYLCASSFFSGTTQETQYFGPGTRLLVL.

The chain recombines TRBV9 with TRBJ2-1; 11 nucleotides line up with TRBD2. CDR3 length equals 15 residues. CDR1 is SGDLS and CDR2 is YYNGEE in the germline V gene. Trimming cost V 4 bases and J 10 bases; bases outside gene matches: 10. The CDR3 bases are TGTGCCAGCAGCCCCGCCTTGGTAGCGGGGGGGGAGCAGTTCTTC. This translates into CASSPALVAGGEQFF.

The chain joins TRBV9 to TRBJ2-2; the D is unclear. This CDR3 has 15 residues. Deletions cut 4 bases from V and 5 bases from J, with 15 bases between. The germline V gene encodes CDR1 SGDLS and CDR2 YYNGEE. The chain's CDR3 is CASSPLSPMTGELFF. The CDR3 DNA reads as TGTGCCAGCAGCCCCCTAAGCCCCATGACCGGGGAGCTGTTTTTT.

This chain joins TRBV7-9 and TRBJ2-7; D is possibly TRBD1 (7 bases). The V gene's germline CDR1 is SEHNR and CDR2 FQNEAQ (reference sequence). CDR3 length: 15 residues. V dropped 5 bases and J dropped 6 bases, with 20 bases sitting between them. DNA of the CDR3: TGTGCCAGCAGCCCGATTCCCAGGGGGGCCGGCGAGCAGTACTTC. Translated, it gives CASSPIPRGAGEQYF. The full variable domain, with the rest looked up from reference TRBV7-9 and TRBJ2-7, is DTGVSQNPRHKITKRGQNVTFRCDPISEHNRLYWYRQTLGQGPEFLTYFQNEAQLEKSRLLSDRFSAERPKGSFSTLEIQRTEQGDSAMYLCASSPIPRGAGEQYFGPGTRLTVT.